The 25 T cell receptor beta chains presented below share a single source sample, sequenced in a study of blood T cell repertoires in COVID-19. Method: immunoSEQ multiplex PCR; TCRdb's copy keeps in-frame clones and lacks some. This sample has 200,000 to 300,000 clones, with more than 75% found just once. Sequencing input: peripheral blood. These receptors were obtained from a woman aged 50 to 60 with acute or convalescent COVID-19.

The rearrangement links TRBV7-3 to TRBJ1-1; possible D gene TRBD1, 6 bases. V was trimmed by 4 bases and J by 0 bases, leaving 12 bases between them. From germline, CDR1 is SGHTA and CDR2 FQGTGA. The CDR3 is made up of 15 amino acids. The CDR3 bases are TGTGCCAGCAGCTGGTCAGGACAGTTGAACACTGAAGCTTTCTTT. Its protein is CASSWSGQLNTEAFF.

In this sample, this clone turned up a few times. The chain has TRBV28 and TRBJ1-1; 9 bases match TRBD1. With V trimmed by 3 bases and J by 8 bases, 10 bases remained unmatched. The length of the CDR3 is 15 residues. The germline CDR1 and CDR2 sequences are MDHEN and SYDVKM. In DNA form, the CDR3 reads TGTGCCAGCAGTTTTTTCCGGGACAGGGCCTACGAAGCTTTCTTT. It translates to CASSFFRDRAYEAFF.

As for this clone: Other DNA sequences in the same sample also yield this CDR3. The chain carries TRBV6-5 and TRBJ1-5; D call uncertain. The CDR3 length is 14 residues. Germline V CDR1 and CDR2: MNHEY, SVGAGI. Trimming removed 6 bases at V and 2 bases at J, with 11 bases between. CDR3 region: CASRDWGGNQPQHF. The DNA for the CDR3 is TGTGCCAGCAGAGACTGGGGAGGCAATCAGCCCCAGCATTTT.

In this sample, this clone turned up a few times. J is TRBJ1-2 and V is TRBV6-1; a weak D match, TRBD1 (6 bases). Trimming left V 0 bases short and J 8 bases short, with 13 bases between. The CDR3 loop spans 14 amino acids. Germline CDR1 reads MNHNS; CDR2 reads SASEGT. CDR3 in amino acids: CASSEAYRDNGYTF. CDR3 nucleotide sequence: TGTGCCAGCAGTGAAGCTTACAGGGATAACGGCTACACCTTC.

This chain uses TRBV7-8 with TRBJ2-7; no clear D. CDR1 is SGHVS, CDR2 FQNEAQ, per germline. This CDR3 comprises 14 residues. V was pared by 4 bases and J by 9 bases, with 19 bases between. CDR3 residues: CASSYGEVLRGQYF. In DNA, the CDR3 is TGTGCCAGCAGCTACGGAGAGGTATTACGAGGGCAGTACTTC.

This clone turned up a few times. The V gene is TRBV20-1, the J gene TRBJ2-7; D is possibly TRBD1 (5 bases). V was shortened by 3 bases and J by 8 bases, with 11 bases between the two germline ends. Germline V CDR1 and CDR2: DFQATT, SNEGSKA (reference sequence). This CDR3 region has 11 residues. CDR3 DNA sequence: TGCAGTGCTAGCCGACAGTTACAGCAGTACTTC. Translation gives CSASRQLQQYF.

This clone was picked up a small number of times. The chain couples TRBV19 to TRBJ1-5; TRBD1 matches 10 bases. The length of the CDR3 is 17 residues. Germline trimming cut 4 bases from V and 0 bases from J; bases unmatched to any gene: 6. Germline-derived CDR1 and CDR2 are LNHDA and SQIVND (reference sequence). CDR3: CASSKGQGRGSNQPQHF. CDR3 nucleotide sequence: TGTGCCAGTAGTAAGGGACAGGGGAGGGGTAGCAATCAGCCCCAGCATTTT.

The CDR3 loop is CASSLLAGNSYEQYF. As DNA, the CDR3 is TGTGCCAGCAGCTTGTTGGCAGGGAACTCCTACGAGCAGTACTTC. J is TRBJ2-7 and V is TRBV5-5; D might be TRBD1 (5 bases). Trimming took off 1 base at V and 0 bases at J, with 11 bases between the two ends. Looked up from germline, CDR1 is SGHKS and CDR2 is YYEKEE (reference sequence). The CDR3 is made up of 15 amino acids.

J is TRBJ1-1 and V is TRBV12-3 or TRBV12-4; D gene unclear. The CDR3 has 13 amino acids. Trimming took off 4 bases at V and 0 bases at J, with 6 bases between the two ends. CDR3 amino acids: CASSYEVNTEAFF. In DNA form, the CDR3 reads TGTGCCAGCAGTTATGAGGTGAACACTGAAGCTTTCTTT.

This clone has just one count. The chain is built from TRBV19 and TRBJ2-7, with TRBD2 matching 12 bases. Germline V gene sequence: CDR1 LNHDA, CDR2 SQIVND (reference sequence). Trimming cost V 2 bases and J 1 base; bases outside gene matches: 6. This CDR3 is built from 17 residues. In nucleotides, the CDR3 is TGTGCCAGTAGTATACGTGGAGGACTAGCGGGGTCCTACGAGCAGTACTTC. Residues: CASSIRGGLAGSYEQYF.

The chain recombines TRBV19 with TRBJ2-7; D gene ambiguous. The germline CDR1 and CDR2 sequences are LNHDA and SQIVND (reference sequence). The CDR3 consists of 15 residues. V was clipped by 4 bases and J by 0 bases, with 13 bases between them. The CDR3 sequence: CASSNGPSSSYEQYF. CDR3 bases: TGTGCCAGTAGTAACGGTCCGAGTAGCTCCTACGAGCAGTACTTC.

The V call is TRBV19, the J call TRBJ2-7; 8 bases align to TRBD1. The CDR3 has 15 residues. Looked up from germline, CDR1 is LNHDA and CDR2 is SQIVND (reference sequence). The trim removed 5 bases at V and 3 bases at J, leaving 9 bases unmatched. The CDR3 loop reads CASSVAQGVYYEQYF. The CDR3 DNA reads TGTGCCAGTAGTGTTGCACAGGGGGTATACTACGAGCAGTACTTC.

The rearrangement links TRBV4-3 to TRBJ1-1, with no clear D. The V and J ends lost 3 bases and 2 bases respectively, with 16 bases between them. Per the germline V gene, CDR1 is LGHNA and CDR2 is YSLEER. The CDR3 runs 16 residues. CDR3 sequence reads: CASSHWPSYYNTEAFF. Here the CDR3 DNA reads TGCGCCAGCAGCCACTGGCCCTCGTATTACAACACTGAAGCTTTCTTT.

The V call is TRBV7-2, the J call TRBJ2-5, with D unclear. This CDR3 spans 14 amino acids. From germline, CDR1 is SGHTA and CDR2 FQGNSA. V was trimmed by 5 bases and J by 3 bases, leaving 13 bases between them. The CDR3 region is CASSRVRNEETQYF. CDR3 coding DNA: TGTGCCAGCAGCCGGGTCCGAAACGAAGAGACCCAGTACTTC.

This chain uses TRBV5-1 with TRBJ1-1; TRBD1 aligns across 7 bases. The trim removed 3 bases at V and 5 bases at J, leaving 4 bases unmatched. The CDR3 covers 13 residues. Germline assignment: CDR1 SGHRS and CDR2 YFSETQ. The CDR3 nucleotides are TGCGCCAGCAGCTATCAGGGGGGAACTGAAGCTTTCTTT. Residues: CASSYQGGTEAFF.

The CDR3, as DNA: TGTGCCAGCTCACCAAGGGGGCGCGGAGAAAAACTGTTTTTT. It specifies CASSPRGRGEKLFF. The gene calls are TRBV18 and TRBJ1-4; TRBD1 matches 7 bases. This CDR3 is built from 14 residues. The trim removed 2 bases at V and 8 bases at J, leaving 5 bases unmatched. The germline gives CDR1 KGHSH, CDR2 LQKENI.

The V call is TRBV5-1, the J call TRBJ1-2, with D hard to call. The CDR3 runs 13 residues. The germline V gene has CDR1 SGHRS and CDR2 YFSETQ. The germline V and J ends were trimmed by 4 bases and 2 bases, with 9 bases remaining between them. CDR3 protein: CASSITENYGYTF. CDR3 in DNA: TGCGCCAGCAGCATAACAGAGAACTATGGCTACACCTTC. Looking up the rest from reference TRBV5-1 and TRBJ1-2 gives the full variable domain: KAGVTQTPRYLIKTRGQQVTLSCSPISGHRSVSWYQQTPGQGLQFLFEYFSETQRNKGNFPGRFSGRQFSNSRSEMNVSTLELGDSALYLCASSITENYGYTFGSGTRLTVV.

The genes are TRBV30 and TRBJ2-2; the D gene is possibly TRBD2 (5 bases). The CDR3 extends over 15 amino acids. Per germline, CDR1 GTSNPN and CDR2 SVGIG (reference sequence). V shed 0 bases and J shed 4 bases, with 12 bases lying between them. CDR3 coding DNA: TGTGCCTGGAGTGTGTCACGGGGAACCACCGGGGAGCTGTTTTTT. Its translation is CAWSVSRGTTGELFF.

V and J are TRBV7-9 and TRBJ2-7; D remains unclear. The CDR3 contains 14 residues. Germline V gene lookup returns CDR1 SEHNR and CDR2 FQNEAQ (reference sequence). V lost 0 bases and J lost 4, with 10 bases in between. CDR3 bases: TGTGCCAGCAGCTTAGCGGGCAGATTTTACGAGCAGTACTTC. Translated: CASSLAGRFYEQYF.

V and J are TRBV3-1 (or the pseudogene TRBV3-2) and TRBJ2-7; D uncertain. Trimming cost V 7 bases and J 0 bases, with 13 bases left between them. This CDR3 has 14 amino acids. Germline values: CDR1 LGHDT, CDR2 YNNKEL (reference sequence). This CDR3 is CASTPARYSYEQYF. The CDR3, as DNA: TGTGCCAGCACCCCCGCGCGATACTCCTACGAGCAGTACTTC.

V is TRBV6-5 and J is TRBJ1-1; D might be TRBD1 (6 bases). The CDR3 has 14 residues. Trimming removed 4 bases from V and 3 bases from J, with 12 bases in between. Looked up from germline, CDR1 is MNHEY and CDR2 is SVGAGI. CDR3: CASSFGRGDTEAFF. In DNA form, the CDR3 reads TGTGCCAGCAGTTTTGGCAGGGGAGACACTGAAGCTTTCTTT.

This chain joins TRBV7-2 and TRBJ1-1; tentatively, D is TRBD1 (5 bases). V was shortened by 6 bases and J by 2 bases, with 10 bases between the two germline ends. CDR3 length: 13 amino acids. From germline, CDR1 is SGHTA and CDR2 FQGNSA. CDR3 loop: CASRLRVNTEAFF. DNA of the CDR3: TGTGCCAGCAGACTCAGGGTTAACACTGAAGCTTTCTTT.

The CDR3 loop reads CAITETGEGNTIYF. The CDR3 bases are TGTGCCATCACGGAGACAGGGGAAGGAAACACCATATATTTT. V and J are TRBV10-3 and TRBJ1-3, with TRBD1 identical over 8 bases. V was clipped by 7 bases and J by 4 bases; unmatched bases: 6. Germline-derived CDR1 and CDR2 are ENHRY and SYGVKD. The CDR3 loop spans 14 amino acids.

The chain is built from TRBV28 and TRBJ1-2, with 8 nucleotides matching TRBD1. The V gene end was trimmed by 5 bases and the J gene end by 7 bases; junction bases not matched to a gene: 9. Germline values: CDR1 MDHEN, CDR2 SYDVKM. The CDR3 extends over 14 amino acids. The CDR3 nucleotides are TGTGCCAGCAGTATTCAGGGGGCGCATACTGGCTACACCTTC. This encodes CASSIQGAHTGYTF.

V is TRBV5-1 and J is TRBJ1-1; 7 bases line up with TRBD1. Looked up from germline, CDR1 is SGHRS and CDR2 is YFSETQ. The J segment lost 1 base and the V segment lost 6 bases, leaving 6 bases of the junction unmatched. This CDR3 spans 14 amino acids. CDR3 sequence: CASTLGTANTEAFF. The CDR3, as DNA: TGCGCCAGCACCTTAGGGACAGCGAACACTGAAGCTTTCTTT.